One and the same sample provided the 31 T cell receptor beta chains below, sequenced in a study of blood T cell repertoires in COVID-19. The protocol was immunoSEQ multiplex PCR, while the TCRdb copy is restricted to in-frame clones and leaves out a portion. Among approximately 240,000 clones listed, around 84% were seen once. Sequenced material: peripheral blood. These receptors all come from a woman aged 60-75 years who had recovered from COVID-19.

V and J are TRBV7-3 and TRBJ2-3; TRBD2 matches 8 bases. Trimming cost V 5 bases and J 3 bases; bases outside gene matches: 7. The CDR3 runs to 15 residues. CDR1 and CDR2 (germline): SGHTA, FQGTGA. CDR3 sequence reads: CASSPQGGGTDTQYF. In nucleotides, the CDR3 is TGTGCCAGCAGCCCCCAAGGCGGGGGGACAGATACGCAGTATTTT.

The rearrangement uses TRBV19 and TRBJ2-1, with D possibly being TRBD2 (7 bases). CDR3 length: 15 amino acids. Germline V CDR1 and CDR2: LNHDA, SQIVND (reference sequence). Trimming cost V 6 bases and J 4 bases, with 16 bases left between them. CDR3 nucleotides: TGTGCCAGTAGCCCCGTGGGGGGGCCATACAATGAGCAGTTCTTC. It specifies CASSPVGGPYNEQFF.

The J gene is TRBJ1-1, the V gene TRBV9, with TRBD1 identical over 10 bases. Trimming at V came to 2 bases and at J to 5 bases, leaving 9 bases not matched to a gene. CDR3 length: 16 residues. CDR1 and CDR2 (germline): SGDLS, YYNGEE. As DNA, the CDR3 is TGTGCCAGCAGCGTTACCGGGACAGGGGAGATGACTGAAGCTTTCTTT. It is translated as CASSVTGTGEMTEAFF.

The J gene is TRBJ1-6, the V gene TRBV7-9; TRBD1 matches at 7 bases. V gave up 5 bases and J gave up 4 bases; unmatched junction bases: 5. Per the germline V gene, CDR1 is SEHNR and CDR2 is FQNEAQ (reference sequence). The CDR3 loop spans 15 amino acids. The CDR3, as DNA: TGTGCCAGCAGCCCACCGGGACAGTATAATTCACCCCTCCACTTT. This translates into CASSPPGQYNSPLHF. The full variable domain, its missing parts supplied by reference TRBV7-9 and TRBJ1-6, is DTGVSQNPRHKITKRGQNVTFRCDPISEHNRLYWYRQTLGQGPEFLTYFQNEAQLEKSRLLSDRFSAERPKGSFSTLEIQRTEQGDSAMYLCASSPPGQYNSPLHFGNGTRLTVT.

The V and J genes are TRBV2 and TRBJ1-2; TRBD1 agrees at 12 bases. V lost 6 bases and J lost 7; bases outside the gene matches: 3. The CDR3 has 13 amino acids. Germline V gene sequence: CDR1 SNHLY, CDR2 FYNNEI. The CDR3: CASSRDRGPGYTF. In DNA, the CDR3 is TGTGCCAGCAGCAGGGACAGGGGGCCTGGCTACACCTTC.

The chain employs TRBV6-2 or TRBV6-3 and TRBJ2-3; perhaps TRBD1 as D (6 bases). Trimming left V 2 bases short and J 2 bases short, with 11 bases between. Looked up from germline, CDR1 is MNHEY and CDR2 is SVGEGT. This CDR3 contains 15 residues. DNA for the CDR3: TGTGCCAGCAGTTACACCAACAGGGACACAGATACGCAGTATTTT. Amino acid sequence: CASSYTNRDTDTQYF.

This clone was picked up a small number of times. The chain carries TRBV2 and TRBJ2-5; D unresolved. Germline V gene lookup returns CDR1 SNHLY and CDR2 FYNNEI. Trimming took off 3 bases at V and 3 bases at J, with 2 bases between the two ends. The CDR3 is 11 amino acids. DNA for the CDR3: TGTGCCAGCAGTGACGAAGAGACCCAGTACTTC. It codes for CASSDEETQYF.

The chain links TRBV7-2 to TRBJ1-1; TRBD1 agrees at 7 bases. CDR3 length equals 13 residues. Germline V CDR1 and CDR2: SGHTA, FQGNSA. V gave up 5 bases and J gave up 5 bases; unmatched junction bases: 5. CDR3 bases: TGTGCCAGCAGCCGTAGACAGGGTACTGAAGCTTTCTTT. This translates into CASSRRQGTEAFF.

This clone was observed a few times. V usage is TRBV7-2 and J usage is TRBJ2-7, with D tentatively TRBD2 (5 bases). Germline V gene data show CDR1 as SGHTA and CDR2 as FQGNSA. This CDR3 comprises 13 residues. V was shortened by 5 bases and J by 1 base, with 9 bases between the two germline ends. CDR3: CASSAPGSYEQYF. Written as DNA, the CDR3 is TGTGCCAGCAGCGCCCCGGGGTCCTACGAGCAGTACTTC. The whole variable domain, remainder taken from reference TRBV7-2 and TRBJ2-7, is GAGVSQSPSNKVTEKGKDVELRCDPISGHTALYWYRQSLGQGLEFLIYFQGNSAPDKSGLPSDRFSAERTGGSVSTLTIQRTQQEDSAVYLCASSAPGSYEQYFGPGTRLTVT.

As to this clone: This sample includes further DNA sequences coding for the same CDR3. The genes are TRBV9 and TRBJ1-5; TRBD1 matches 9 bases. The CDR3 contains 15 residues. Germline assignment: CDR1 SGDLS and CDR2 YYNGEE. V dropped 2 bases and J dropped 4; count of bases not matched to a gene: 4. CDR3 loop: CASSVGTGTNQPQHF. CDR3 nucleotides: TGTGCCAGCAGCGTTGGGACAGGGACAAATCAGCCCCAGCATTTT.

The chain employs TRBV27 and TRBJ2-1; TRBD1 is a possible D gene (6 bases). V lost 8 bases and J 5 bases, leaving 19 bases between the germline ends. CDR3 length: 15 residues. The germline V gene encodes CDR1 MNHEY and CDR2 SMNVEV (reference sequence). The CDR3 coding sequence is TGTGCCAGCCGCCAGGGGATCGGTACAAACAATGAGCAGTTCTTC. Protein sequence: CASRQGIGTNNEQFF.

The J gene is TRBJ1-5, the V gene TRBV5-5; tentative D call: TRBD1 (6 bases). CDR1 and CDR2 from the germline V gene are SGHKS and YYEKEE (reference sequence). This CDR3 comprises 12 residues. Trimming removed 5 bases at V and 7 bases at J, with 10 bases between. The CDR3 reads CASSRDTQPQHF. In DNA, the CDR3 is TGTGCCAGCAGTAGGGACACCCAGCCCCAGCATTTT.

This rearrangement joins TRBV9 to TRBJ2-2; a possible D gene is TRBD1 (5 bases). Germline V gives CDR1 SGDLS, CDR2 YYNGEE. V was trimmed by 4 bases and J by 6 bases, leaving 22 bases between them. The CDR3 contains 17 residues. Here the CDR3 DNA reads TGTGCCAGCAGCCCACGACTCAACGGACACAATCCCGGGGAGCTGTTTTTT. Its protein product is CASSPRLNGHNPGELFF.

The V call is TRBV6-2 or TRBV6-3, the J call TRBJ1-1; the match to TRBD1 covers 7 bases. The CDR3 has 15 residues. Germline V gene data show CDR1 as MNHEY and CDR2 as SVGEGT. The junction had 4 bases not matched to a gene; V was cut back by 2 bases and J by 1 base. CDR3 residues: CASSYDRAWNTEAFF. In DNA, the CDR3 is TGTGCCAGCAGTTACGACAGGGCATGGAACACTGAAGCTTTCTTT.

This chain uses TRBV29-1 with TRBJ2-1; 14 bases fit TRBD2. The CDR3 consists of 15 residues. Germline CDR1 and CDR2: SQVTM and ANQGSEA. With V trimmed by 4 bases and J by 4 bases, 3 bases remained unmatched. CDR3 amino acids: CSVGLAGGPYNEQFF. CDR3 nucleotides: TGCAGCGTTGGACTAGCGGGGGGGCCTTACAATGAGCAGTTCTTC.

V gene TRBV5-1 combines with J gene TRBJ1-1, with D possibly matching TRBD1 (6 bases). The CDR3 has 15 residues. CDR1 and CDR2 (germline): SGHRS, YFSETQ. Trimming took 0 bases from V and 1 from J, leaving 10 bases between them. As DNA, the CDR3 is TGCGCCAGCAGCTTGGTGTGGGGGCAGAACACTGAAGCTTTCTTT. Its protein product is CASSLVWGQNTEAFF.

This chain links TRBV4-3 with TRBJ1-1; possibly TRBD1 for D (6 bases). V lost 2 bases and J 3 bases, leaving 19 bases between the germline ends. The CDR3 length is 17 residues. Per germline, CDR1 LGHNA and CDR2 YSLEER. DNA of the CDR3: TGCGCCAGCAGCCAAACAACTCGGACAGCAGGGTACACTGAAGCTTTCTTT. It is translated as CASSQTTRTAGYTEAFF.

The rearrangement joins TRBV18 to TRBJ2-1, with 7 bases fitting TRBD1. The V gene end was trimmed by 3 bases and the J gene end by 2 bases; junction bases not matched to a gene: 4. This CDR3 spans 15 amino acids. Germline lookup yields CDR1 KGHSH and CDR2 LQKENI. This CDR3 reads CASSPRTGPYNEQFF. In DNA form, the CDR3 reads TGTGCCAGCTCACCCAGGACAGGACCCTACAATGAGCAGTTCTTC.

The chain joins TRBV7-2 to TRBJ2-7, with 12 bases that match TRBD2. The CDR3 contains 18 residues. V was clipped by 5 bases and J by 3 bases; unmatched bases: 14. The germline V gene has CDR1 SGHTA and CDR2 FQGNSA. The CDR3 is CASSRRPRTSGVLYEQYF. As DNA, the CDR3 is TGTGCCAGCAGCAGACGACCCCGGACTAGCGGGGTCCTCTACGAGCAGTACTTC.

V and J are TRBV9 and TRBJ2-5; TRBD2 agrees at 9 bases. Germline CDR1 reads SGDLS; CDR2 reads YYNGEE. Trimming took 0 bases from V and 3 from J; bases not matched to a gene: 9. The CDR3 extends over 17 amino acids. CDR3 amino acids: CASSVAPRASGKETQYF. In DNA form, the CDR3 reads TGTGCCAGCAGCGTAGCTCCTAGGGCTAGCGGGAAAGAGACCCAGTACTTC.

The gene calls are TRBV7-3 and TRBJ2-1, with 7 bases fitting TRBD2. J gave up 5 bases and V 5 bases, and 6 bases lay outside the gene matches. Germline CDR1 reads SGHTA; CDR2 reads FQGTGA. The CDR3 has 14 residues. The CDR3 DNA follows: TGTGCCAGCAGCATGAACGGGGGGAACAATGAGCAGTTCTTC. Protein: CASSMNGGNNEQFF.

The V and J genes are TRBV5-1 and TRBJ2-2; weak D call: TRBD1 (5 bases). The CDR3 contains 15 residues. The germline CDR1 and CDR2 sequences are SGHRS and YFSETQ. Trimming removed 0 bases at V and 5 bases at J, with 11 bases between. CDR3 sequence reads: CASSLDRKGTGELFF. DNA of the CDR3: TGCGCCAGCAGCTTGGACAGGAAGGGGACCGGGGAGCTGTTTTTT.

The chain employs TRBV12-3 or TRBV12-4 and TRBJ1-2, with D possibly TRBD1 on 5 matching bases. This CDR3 comprises 13 residues. With 5 bases removed from V and 2 bases from J, the gap between germline ends came to 9 bases. CDR3 nucleotide sequence: TGTGCCAGCAGTCGGACACAAAACTATGGCTACACCTTC. Translated, it gives CASSRTQNYGYTF.

The chain couples TRBV2 to TRBJ2-6, with TRBD2 as a possible D gene (6 bases). CDR3 length equals 16 residues. Germline assignment: CDR1 SNHLY and CDR2 FYNNEI. V gave up 0 bases and J gave up 2 bases, with 8 bases separating them. For the CDR3, the DNA is TGTGCCAGCAGTGAAGCGCGGGGTGCTGGGGCCAACGTCCTGACTTTC. This codes for CASSEARGAGANVLTF.

The chain has TRBV6-5 and TRBJ1-5, with D perhaps TRBD1 (5 bases). V lost 0 bases to trimming and J lost 2 bases, with 8 bases between them. Looked up from germline, CDR1 is MNHEY and CDR2 is SVGAGI. The CDR3 has 15 residues. CDR3 bases: TGTGCCAGCAGTTACTCGTTAGGGGGCAATCAGCCCCAGCATTTT. Encoded protein: CASSYSLGGNQPQHF.

This chain links TRBV12-3 or TRBV12-4 with TRBJ2-1, with D maybe TRBD1 (6 bases). This CDR3 is built from 12 residues. V lost 6 bases and J lost 4, with 7 bases in between. This CDR3 is CASRDRYNEQFF. The CDR3 DNA sequence: TGTGCCAGCAGGGACAGATACAATGAGCAGTTCTTC.

The chain joins TRBV5-4 to TRBJ1-2; 8 positions match TRBD1. Unmatched junction bases numbered 3, after V lost 0 bases and J lost 8 bases. Germline V gene sequence: CDR1 SGHNT, CDR2 YYREEE (reference sequence). CDR3 length: 13 amino acids. The DNA for the CDR3 is TGTGCCAGCAGCTTGGCGGGACAGGAAGGCTACACCTTC. Protein: CASSLAGQEGYTF.

This clone was detected only a few times. The CDR3 reads CASSFLAGTMGYNEQFF. Written as DNA, the CDR3 is TGTGCCAGCAGCTTCCTGGCCGGGACAATGGGATACAATGAGCAGTTCTTC. The chain recombines TRBV7-9 with TRBJ2-1; D possibly corresponds to TRBD1 (6 bases). Trimming took off 3 bases at V and 4 bases at J, with 19 bases between the two ends. CDR1 is SEHNR and CDR2 is FQNEAQ in the germline V gene (reference sequence). The CDR3 is made up of 17 amino acids.

Only one count was recorded for this clone. J is TRBJ1-5 and V is TRBV9, with D maybe TRBD1 (6 bases). This CDR3 has 14 residues. CDR1 SGDLS and CDR2 YYNGEE come from the germline V gene. V lost 3 bases and J 5 bases, leaving 12 bases between the germline ends. The CDR3 nucleotides read TGTGCCAGCAGCGGTCCAGGGGTAGATCAGCCCCAGCATTTT. It specifies CASSGPGVDQPQHF.

Here the CDR3 reads CASSFRLAGGYEQYF. CDR3 sequence (DNA): TGCGCCAGCAGCTTTCGACTAGCGGGGGGCTACGAGCAGTACTTC. The chain has TRBV5-1 and TRBJ2-7; 13 bases agree with TRBD2. Germline V gives CDR1 SGHRS, CDR2 YFSETQ. The CDR3 is 15 residues long. The V and J ends lost 2 bases and 3 bases, in that order; junction bases with no gene match: 2.

This chain connects TRBV5-4 to TRBJ1-1; possible D gene TRBD1, 5 bases. V lost 3 bases, J lost 8 bases, and 20 bases lay in between. Germline V gives CDR1 SGHNT, CDR2 YYREEE (reference sequence). This CDR3 region has 15 residues. The DNA of the CDR3 is TGTGCCAGCAGCTCCCGGGCCCGGGGCGCGGGGGAAGCTTTCTTT. Translated: CASSSRARGAGEAFF.